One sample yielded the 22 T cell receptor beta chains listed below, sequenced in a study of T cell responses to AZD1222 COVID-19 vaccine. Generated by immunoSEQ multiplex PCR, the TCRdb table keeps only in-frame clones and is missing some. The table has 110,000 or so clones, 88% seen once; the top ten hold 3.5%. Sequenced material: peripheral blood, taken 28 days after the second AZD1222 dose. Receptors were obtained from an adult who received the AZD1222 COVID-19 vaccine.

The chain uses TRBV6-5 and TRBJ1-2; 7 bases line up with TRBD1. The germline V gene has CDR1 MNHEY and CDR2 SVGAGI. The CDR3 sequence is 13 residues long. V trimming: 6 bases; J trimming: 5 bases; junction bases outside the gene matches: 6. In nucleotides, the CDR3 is TGTGCCAGCAGCGGGGACAGAAAATATGGCTACACCTTC. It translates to CASSGDRKYGYTF.

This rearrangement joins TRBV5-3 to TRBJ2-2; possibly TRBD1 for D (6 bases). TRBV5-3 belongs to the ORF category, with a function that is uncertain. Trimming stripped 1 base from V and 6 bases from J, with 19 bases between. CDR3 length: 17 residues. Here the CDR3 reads CARSLYCTGMFPGELFF. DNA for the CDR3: TGTGCCAGAAGCTTGTACTGTACAGGGATGTTCCCCGGGGAGCTGTTTTTT.

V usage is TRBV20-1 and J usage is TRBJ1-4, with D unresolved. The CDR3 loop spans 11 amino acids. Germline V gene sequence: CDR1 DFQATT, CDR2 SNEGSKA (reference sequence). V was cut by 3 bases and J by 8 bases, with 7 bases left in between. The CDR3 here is CSARIGEKLFF. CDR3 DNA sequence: TGCAGTGCTAGGATAGGAGAAAAACTGTTTTTT.

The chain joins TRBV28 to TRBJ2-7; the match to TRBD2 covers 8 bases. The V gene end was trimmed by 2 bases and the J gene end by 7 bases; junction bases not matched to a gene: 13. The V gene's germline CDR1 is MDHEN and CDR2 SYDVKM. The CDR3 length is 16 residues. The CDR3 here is CASSLDLERESDEQYF. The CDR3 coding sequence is TGTGCCAGCAGTTTAGACTTGGAGCGGGAGAGTGATGAGCAGTACTTC.

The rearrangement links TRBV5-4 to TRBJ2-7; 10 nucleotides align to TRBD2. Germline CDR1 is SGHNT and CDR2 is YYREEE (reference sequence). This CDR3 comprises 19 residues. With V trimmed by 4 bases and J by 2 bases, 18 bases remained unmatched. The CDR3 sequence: CASSTKRGDQAGGAYEQYF. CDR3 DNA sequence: TGTGCCAGCAGCACGAAAAGGGGGGACCAAGCGGGAGGGGCCTACGAGCAGTACTTC.

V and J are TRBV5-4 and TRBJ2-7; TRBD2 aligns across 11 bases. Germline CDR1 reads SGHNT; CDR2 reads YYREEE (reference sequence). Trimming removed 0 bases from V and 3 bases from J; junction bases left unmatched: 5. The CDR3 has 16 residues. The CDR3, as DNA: TGTGCCAGCAGCTTGGGCTTGACTAGCGGGATCTACGAGCAGTACTTC. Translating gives CASSLGLTSGIYEQYF.

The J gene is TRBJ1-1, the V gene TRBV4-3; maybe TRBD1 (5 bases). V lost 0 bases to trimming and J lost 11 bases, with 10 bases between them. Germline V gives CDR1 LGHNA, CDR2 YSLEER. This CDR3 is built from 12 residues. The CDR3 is CASSQEVGRAFF. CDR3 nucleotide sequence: TGCGCCAGCAGCCAAGAAGTGGGGCGCGCTTTCTTT.

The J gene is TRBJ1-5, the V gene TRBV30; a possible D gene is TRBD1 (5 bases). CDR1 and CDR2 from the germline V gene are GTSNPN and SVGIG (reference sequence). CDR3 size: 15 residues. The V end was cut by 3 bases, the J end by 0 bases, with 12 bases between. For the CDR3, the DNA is TGTGCCTGGAGCCAGGGCCGCCTTAGCAATCAGCCCCAGCATTTT. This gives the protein CAWSQGRLSNQPQHF.

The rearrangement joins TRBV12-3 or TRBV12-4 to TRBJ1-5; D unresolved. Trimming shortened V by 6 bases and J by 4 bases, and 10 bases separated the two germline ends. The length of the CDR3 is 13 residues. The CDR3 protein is CASRRTGNQPQHF. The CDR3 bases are TGTGCCAGCAGACGGACGGGAAATCAGCCCCAGCATTTT.

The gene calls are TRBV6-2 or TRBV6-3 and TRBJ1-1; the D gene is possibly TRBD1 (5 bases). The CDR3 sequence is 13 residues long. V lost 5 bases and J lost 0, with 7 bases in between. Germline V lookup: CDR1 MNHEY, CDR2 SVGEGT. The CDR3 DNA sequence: TGTGCCAGCAGTGCACAGGTGAACACTGAAGCTTTCTTT. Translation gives CASSAQVNTEAFF.

In nucleotides, the CDR3 is TGTGCCAGCAGCTCCCTCTTAGGGGGCGGGACCGGGGAGCTGTTTTTT. It translates to CASSSLLGGGTGELFF. The chain recombines TRBV7-9 with TRBJ2-2; 7 bases align to TRBD1. Germline CDR1 reads SEHNR; CDR2 reads FQNEAQ (reference sequence). The CDR3 contains 16 residues. V trimming: 4 bases; J trimming: 5 bases; junction bases outside the gene matches: 10.

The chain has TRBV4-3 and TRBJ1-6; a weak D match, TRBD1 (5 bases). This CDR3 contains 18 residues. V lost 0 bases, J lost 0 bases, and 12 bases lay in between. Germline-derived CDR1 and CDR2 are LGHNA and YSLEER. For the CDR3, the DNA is TGCGCCAGCAGCCAAGAACTGCCAGGGAGCTCCTATAATTCACCCCTCCACTTT. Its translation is CASSQELPGSSYNSPLHF.

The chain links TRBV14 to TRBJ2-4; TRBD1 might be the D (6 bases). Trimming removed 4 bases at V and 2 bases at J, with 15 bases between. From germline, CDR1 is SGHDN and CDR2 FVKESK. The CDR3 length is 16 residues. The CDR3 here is CASSPRQAIPKNIQYF. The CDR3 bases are TGTGCCAGCAGCCCGAGACAGGCTATACCCAAAAACATTCAGTACTTC.

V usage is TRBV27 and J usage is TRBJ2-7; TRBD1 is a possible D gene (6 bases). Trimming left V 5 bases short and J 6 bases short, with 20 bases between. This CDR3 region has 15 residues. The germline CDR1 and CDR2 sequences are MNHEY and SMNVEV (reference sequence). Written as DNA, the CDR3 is TGTGCCAGCAGTCCGACAGCCCTGGGGGCGGGCGAGCAGTACTTC. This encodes CASSPTALGAGEQYF.

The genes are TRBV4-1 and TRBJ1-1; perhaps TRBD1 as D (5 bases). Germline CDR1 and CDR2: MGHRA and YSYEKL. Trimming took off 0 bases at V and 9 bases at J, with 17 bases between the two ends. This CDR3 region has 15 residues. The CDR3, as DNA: TGCGCCAGCAGCCAAGATTTGGGAGGGGAGAGGCAAGCTTTCTTT. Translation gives CASSQDLGGERQAFF.

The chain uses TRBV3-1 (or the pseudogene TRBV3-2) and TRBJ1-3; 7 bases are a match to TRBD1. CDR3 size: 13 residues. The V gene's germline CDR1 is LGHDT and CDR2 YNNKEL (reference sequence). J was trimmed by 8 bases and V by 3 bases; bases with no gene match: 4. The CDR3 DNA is TGTGCCAGCAGCCAGAAACAGGGGTACACCATATATTTT. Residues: CASSQKQGYTIYF.

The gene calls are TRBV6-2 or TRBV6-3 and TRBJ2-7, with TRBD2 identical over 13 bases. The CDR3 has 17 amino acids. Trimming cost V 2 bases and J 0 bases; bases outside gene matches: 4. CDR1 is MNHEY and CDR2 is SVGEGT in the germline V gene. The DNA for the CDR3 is TGTGCCAGCAGTTACCCGGGGACTAGCGGGGACTCCTACGAGCAGTACTTC. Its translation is CASSYPGTSGDSYEQYF.

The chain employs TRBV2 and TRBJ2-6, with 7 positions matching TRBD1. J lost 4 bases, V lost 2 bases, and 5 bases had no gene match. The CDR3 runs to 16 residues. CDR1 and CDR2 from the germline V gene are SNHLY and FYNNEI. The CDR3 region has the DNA TGTGCCAGCAGTGAATTAATGGACAGGGGGGCCAACGTCCTGACTTTC. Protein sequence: CASSELMDRGANVLTF.

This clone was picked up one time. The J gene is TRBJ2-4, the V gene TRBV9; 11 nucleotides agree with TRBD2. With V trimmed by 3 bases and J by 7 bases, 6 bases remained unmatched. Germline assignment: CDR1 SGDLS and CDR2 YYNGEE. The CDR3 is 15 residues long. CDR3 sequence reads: CASSAGLAAGNIQYF. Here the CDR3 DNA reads TGTGCCAGCAGCGCGGGACTAGCGGCGGGGAACATTCAGTACTTC.

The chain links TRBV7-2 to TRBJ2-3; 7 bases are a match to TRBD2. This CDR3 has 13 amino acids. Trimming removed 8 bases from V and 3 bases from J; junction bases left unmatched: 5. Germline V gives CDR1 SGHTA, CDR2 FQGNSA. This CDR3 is CASGRAGTDTQYF. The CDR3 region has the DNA TGTGCCAGCGGGAGGGCCGGGACAGATACGCAGTATTTT.

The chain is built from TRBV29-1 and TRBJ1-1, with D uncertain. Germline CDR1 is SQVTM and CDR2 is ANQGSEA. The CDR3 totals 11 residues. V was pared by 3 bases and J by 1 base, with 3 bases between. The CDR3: CSVERNTEAFF. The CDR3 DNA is TGCAGCGTTGAGAGGAACACTGAAGCTTTCTTT.

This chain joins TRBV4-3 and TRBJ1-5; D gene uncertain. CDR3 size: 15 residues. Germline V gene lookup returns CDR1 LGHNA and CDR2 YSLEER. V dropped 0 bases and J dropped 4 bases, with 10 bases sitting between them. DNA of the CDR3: TGCGCCAGCAGCCAAGATGGGGAACAGAATCAGCCCCAGCATTTT. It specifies CASSQDGEQNQPQHF.